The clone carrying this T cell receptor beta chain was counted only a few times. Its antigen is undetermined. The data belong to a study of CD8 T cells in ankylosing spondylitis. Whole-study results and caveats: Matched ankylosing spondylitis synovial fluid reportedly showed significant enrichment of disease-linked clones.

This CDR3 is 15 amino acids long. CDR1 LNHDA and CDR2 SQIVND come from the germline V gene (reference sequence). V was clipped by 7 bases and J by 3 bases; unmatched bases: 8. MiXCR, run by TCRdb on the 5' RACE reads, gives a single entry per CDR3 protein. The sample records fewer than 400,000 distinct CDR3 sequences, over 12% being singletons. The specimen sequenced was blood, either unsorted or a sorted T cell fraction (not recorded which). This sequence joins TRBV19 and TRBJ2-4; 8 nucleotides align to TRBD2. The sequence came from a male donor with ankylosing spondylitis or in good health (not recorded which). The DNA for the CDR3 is TGTGCCAGTACTCGGCGGGGGGCCGGCAAAAACATTCAGTACTTC. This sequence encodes CASTRRGAGKNIQYF. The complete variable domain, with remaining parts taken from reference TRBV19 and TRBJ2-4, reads DGGITQSPKYLFRKEGQNVTLSCEQNLNHDAMYWYRQDPGQGLRLIYYSQIVNDFQKGDIAEGYSVSREKKESFPLTVTSAQKNPTAFYLCASTRRGAGKNIQYFGAGTRLSVL.